This is a list of T cell receptor beta chains from one sample in a study of T cells in Graves' hyperthyroidism and ophthalmopathy. Via MiXCR, TCRdb re-called the multiplex PCR reads, giving one row per CDR3 protein. The sample shows around 520,000 distinct CDR3 sequences, around a quarter of them seen only once. The sample comprised blood. These receptors originate from a woman aged 30 to 39 with Graves' ophthalmopathy. CDR3s include the opening cysteine and the closing phenylalanine or tryptophan. A D gene is named only where the DNA matches it firmly. Not every row has a clone size; where given, it reads once, few, many or a size class.

D gene	V gene	J gene	clone size	CDR3 protein	CDR3 DNA
TRBD2	TRBV30	TRBJ2-7	many	CAWNKLAGAYEQYF	TGTGCCTGGAATAAACTAGCGGGGGCCTACGAGCAGTACTTC
TRBD1	TRBV12-3/TRBV12-4	TRBJ2-2	many	CASSGPDREIGELFF	TGTGCCAGCAGTGGCCCGGACAGGGAAATCGGGGAGCTGTTTTTT
TRBD2	TRBV5-1	TRBJ2-7	many	CASSLRTSGTYEQYF	TGCGCCAGCAGCTTGAGGACTAGCGGAACCTACGAGCAGTACTTC
TRBD1	TRBV12-3/TRBV12-4	TRBJ1-1	few	CASRVDRGDTEAFF	TGTGCCAGCAGGGTGGACAGGGGGGACACTGAAGCTTTCTTT
-	TRBV29-1	TRBJ1-1	many	CSVEGNSLTEAFF	TGCAGCGTTGAAGGGAACAGTCTTACTGAAGCTTTCTTT
-	TRBV20-1	TRBJ1-5	-	CSAGGIGGNQPQHF	TGCAGTGCGGGGGGAATAGGTGGCAATCAGCCCCAGCATTTT
-	TRBV7-6	TRBJ2-7	-	CASSSLEGYEQYF	TGTGCCAGCAGCTCCCTAGAGGGCTACGAGCAGTACTTC
-	TRBV4-1	TRBJ1-1	few	CASSRRQENTEAFF	TGCGCCAGCAGCCGTAGACAGGAGAACACTGAAGCTTTCTTT
-	TRBV4-1	TRBJ1-3	many	CASSQIGMAASGNTIYF	TGCGCCAGCAGCCAAATCGGCATGGCAGCCTCTGGAAACACCATATATTTT
-	TRBV5-1	TRBJ2-5	-	CASHGGTQETQYF	TGCGCCAGCCATGGGGGGACCCAAGAGACCCAGTACTTC
-	TRBV12-3/TRBV12-4	TRBJ2-5	many	CASSHLGVWGETQYF	TGTGCCAGCAGTCACTTGGGGGTTTGGGGAGAGACCCAGTACTTC
-	TRBV2	TRBJ2-7	few	CASGGLPYEQYF	TGTGCCAGCGGGGGACTCCCCTACGAGCAGTACTTC
-	TRBV12-3/TRBV12-4	TRBJ1-2	many	CASSRLFNYGYTF	TGTGCCAGCAGTCGACTTTTTAACTATGGCTACACCTTC
TRBD1	TRBV19	TRBJ1-2	many	CASTSYAQGATRRYGYTF	TGTGCCAGTACCTCGTACGCGCAGGGGGCAACCCGCCGGTATGGCTACACCTTC
TRBD1	TRBV11-2	TRBJ1-2	many	CASSLVRTGVNGYTF	TGTGCCAGCAGCTTAGTTCGGACAGGGGTAAATGGCTACACCTTC
-	TRBV6-5	TRBJ2-7	few	CASSLLGGSYEQYF	TGTGCCAGCAGTCTACTAGGCGGGTCCTACGAGCAGTACTTC
TRBD1	TRBV5-6	TRBJ2-7	many	CASSEGQSSYEQYF	TGTGCCAGCAGCGAGGGACAGAGCTCCTACGAGCAGTACTTC
-	TRBV4-3	TRBJ1-2	many	CASSQGSAMVGYTF	TGCGCCAGCAGCCAAGGGAGTGCCATGGTGGGCTACACCTTC
-	TRBV2	TRBJ2-7	many	CASTSIMRGAEQYF	TGTGCCAGCACTTCCATCATGAGAGGAGCCGAGCAGTACTTC
TRBD1	TRBV18	TRBJ1-2	few	CASSDRPGDYGYTF	TGTGCCAGCTCGGACAGGCCCGGCGACTATGGCTACACCTTC
-	TRBV5-6	TRBJ2-5	many	CASSRDPLTQYF	TGTGCCAGCAGCCGGGACCCTTTGACCCAGTACTTC
-	TRBV6-4	TRBJ1-1	-	CASSDSEGTEAFF	TGTGCCAGCAGTGACAGTGAGGGAACTGAAGCTTTCTTT
TRBD2	TRBV20-1	TRBJ2-5	few	CSARLSGTVGETQYF	TGCAGTGCTAGACTTAGCGGGACCGTCGGAGAGACCCAGTACTTC
-	TRBV29-1	TRBJ1-2	-	CSVEGQDYGYTF	TGCAGCGTTGAGGGGCAGGACTATGGCTACACCTTC
TRBD1	TRBV11-2	TRBJ2-7	many	CASSSRDRGSQYF	TGTGCCAGCAGCTCGCGGGACAGGGGTTCGCAGTACTTC
TRBD1	TRBV4-3	TRBJ2-7	-	CASSQDRFRDRGYEQYF	TGCGCCAGCAGCCAAGATAGGTTTCGAGACAGGGGTTACGAGCAGTACTTC
-	TRBV6-1	TRBJ2-7	few	CASSEATASRVYEQYF	TGTGCCAGCAGTGAAGCGACGGCCTCGAGGGTTTACGAGCAGTACTTC
-	TRBV11-2	TRBJ1-1	many	CASSLELLNTEAFF	TGTGCCAGCAGCTTGGAACTGCTAAACACTGAAGCTTTCTTT
TRBD1	TRBV11-1	TRBJ1-1	-	CASSTGQGHTEAFF	TGTGCCAGCAGCACCGGACAGGGGCACACTGAAGCTTTCTTT
-	TRBV2	TRBJ2-5	many	CASTEALRETQYF	TGTGCCAGCACTGAGGCCCTTAGGGAGACCCAGTACTTC
-	TRBV6-1	TRBJ1-2	-	CASTLQETCGYTF	TGTGCCAGCACCCTACAGGAGACCTGTGGCTACACCTTC
-	TRBV7-2	TRBJ2-2	many	CASSLILPGELFF	TGTGCCAGCAGCTTAATCCTCCCGGGGGAGCTGTTTTTT
TRBD1	TRBV6-2/TRBV6-3	TRBJ1-2	many	CASKTGTGAYGYTF	TGTGCCAGCAAGACCGGGACAGGGGCCTATGGCTACACCTTC
-	TRBV27	TRBJ1-5	many	CASSLSRASNQPQHF	TGTGCCAGCAGTTTAAGCAGGGCTAGCAATCAGCCCCAGCATTTT
-	TRBV2	TRBJ2-5	many	CASSVRTGQETQYF	TGTGCCAGCAGTGTCAGAACAGGTCAAGAGACCCAGTACTTC
TRBD1	TRBV20-1	TRBJ2-5	many	CSAKMVGGQGVETQYF	TGCAGTGCTAAAATGGTTGGGGGACAGGGAGTAGAGACCCAGTACTTC
-	TRBV5-5	TRBJ1-5	many	CASSLGLSNQPQHF	TGTGCCAGCAGCTTGGGGTTAAGCAATCAGCCCCAGCATTTT
TRBD1	TRBV6-1	TRBJ1-2	-	CASNLLQGANYGYTF	TGTGCCAGCAACCTCTTACAGGGGGCTAACTATGGCTACACCTTC
TRBD2	TRBV10-3	TRBJ2-3	-	CAIGSSSGGDTQYF	TGTGCCATCGGAAGCTCTAGCGGGGGGGATACGCAGTATTTT
-	TRBV20-1	TRBJ2-7	once	CSLGRATYEQYF	TGCAGTCTTGGCAGGGCTACCTACGAGCAGTACTTC
-	TRBV28	TRBJ1-1	-	CASSSVIWDTEAFF	TGTGCCAGCAGCTCGGTAATTTGGGACACTGAAGCTTTCTTT
-	TRBV20-1	TRBJ2-5	many	CSAQSTEVETQYF	TGCAGTGCTCAATCGACAGAAGTTGAGACCCAGTACTTC
-	TRBV7-9	TRBJ1-1	many	CASRTLEVAFF	TGTGCCAGCAGGACGCTCGAGGTTGCTTTCTTT
-	TRBV20-1	TRBJ2-5	-	CSARDLSQASPPETQYF	TGCAGTGCTAGAGATTTGAGTCAGGCTAGCCCGCCGGAGACCCAGTACTTC
-	TRBV12-3/TRBV12-4	TRBJ1-1	many	CASREGRYTEAFF	TGTGCCAGCAGAGAAGGGCGGTACACTGAAGCTTTCTTT
-	TRBV5-1	TRBJ2-2	-	CASRLPRGGTGELFF	TGCGCCAGCAGGCTGCCAAGGGGCGGCACCGGGGAGCTGTTTTTT
-	TRBV19	TRBJ2-2	few	CASSIGRVSDTGELFF	TGTGCCAGTAGTATAGGGCGGGTGTCGGACACCGGGGAGCTGTTTTTT
TRBD1	TRBV12-3/TRBV12-4	TRBJ2-2	few	CASRGTGLNTGELFF	TGTGCCAGCAGAGGGACAGGGCTGAACACCGGGGAGCTGTTTTTT
TRBD2	TRBV3-1	TRBJ2-5	few	CASSQKGAGVETQYF	TGTGCCAGCAGCCAAAAAGGGGCGGGGGTTGAGACCCAGTACTTC
-	TRBV28	TRBJ2-4	-	CASSLYSGAKNIQYF	TGTGCCAGCAGTCTATACAGTGGGGCCAAAAACATTCAGTACTTC
-	TRBV6-2/TRBV6-3	TRBJ1-1	many	CASSSGAHTEAFF	TGTGCCAGCAGTTCAGGGGCGCACACTGAAGCTTTCTTT
TRBD2	TRBV27	TRBJ2-7	many	CASSFRYTGLLEQYF	TGTGCCAGCAGTTTCAGGTATACGGGACTACTCGAGCAGTACTTC
TRBD1	TRBV7-9	TRBJ2-7	-	CASSHSGTGDLEQYF	TGTGCCAGCAGCCACTCCGGGACAGGGGATCTCGAGCAGTACTTC
-	TRBV11-3	TRBJ2-5	many	CASSLGQGYQETQYF	TGTGCCAGCAGCTTAGGCCAGGGGTACCAAGAGACCCAGTACTTC
-	TRBV12-3/TRBV12-4	TRBJ1-1	many	CASSLSQPTEAFF	TGTGCCAGCAGTTTAAGTCAGCCTACTGAAGCTTTCTTT